This T cell receptor (beta chain) stems from a study of blood T cell repertoires in COVID-19 (dated by TCRdb to about 2020). Study-level background: Samples covering the acute and convalescent phases of COVID-19 were provided by collaborators in the United States, Italy and Spain. The material from the prospective study consisted of cDNA or gDNA derived from T cells, B-cell-depleted T cells, or PBMCs. Subjects who had been exposed to COVID-19, were actively infected with it, or had recovered from it provided the deeply sampled blood TCRbeta repertoires that made up the dataset. The repertoires were released in a freely available public database intended as a resource for research on the immune response to SARS-CoV-2. The samples were drawn from two sources: the first 160 participants of the ongoing ImmuneRACE study, and 1,200 or so subjects contributed by 6 global collaborators. Nearly every sample came with metadata listing a de-identified subject ID, COVID-19 status, age in years and sex. HLA class I and class II types, where available, came from metadata supplied by the sample provider rather than from assay-based typing.

Regarding this clone: No cognate antigen has been identified for it. Base-call qualities are not available, and no considerably larger clone is one nucleotide away.

Collaborating institutions collected whole blood in K2EDTA tubes following their own protocols. Collaborator samples were shipped for TCRbeta analysis as frozen whole blood, isolated PBMCs, or DNA extracted from either sample type. The CDR3 starts with the cysteine, ends with the phenylalanine, and has 15 residues. Just the 45-base CDR3 DNA is kept, in frame starting at base 1. In the germline V gene (reference sequence), CDR1 corresponds to LGHDT and CDR2 to YNNKEL. The V end gives up 4 bases and the J end 8 bases, leaving 10 bases in the junction not matched to a gene. On the study overall, not on this receptor specifically: Clinical and demographic metadata were provided uncurated, with the amount varying by source and participant.

TCRbeta CDR3 regions were amplified from genomic DNA by means of the immunoSEQ Assay, a bias-controlled multiplex PCR. The paper's processing steps were these. Within the assay, amplification of reference gene primers was used to estimate how many nucleated cells each sample contained. Sequence reads were collapsed and filtered to measure the absolute abundance of every unique TCRbeta CDR3 rearrangement. For each sample, productive Simpson clonality was calculated by taking the square root of Simpson's diversity index across productive rearrangements. TCRdb stores this immuneACCESS table with in-frame sequences only. Part of the clones is absent; in the studies checked, under half of the shortfall reflects unresolved V genes, and no reason is known for the rest. V and J calls plus clone size are reproduced from that table; the DNA served to infer D and trimming. Within this sample are under 200,000 clones, with about 90% of them counted one time only. The biggest ten clones account for 0.7% to 0.95% of the sample.

The chain is encoded by TRBV3-1 (or the pseudogene TRBV3-2) joined to TRBJ2-2; 7 central nucleotides agree with TRBD2. The specimen sequenced was peripheral blood. The TCR sequence derives from a woman in her 70s with acute or convalescent COVID-19. The CDR3 sequence is CASSPKGILAGELFF. The sequenced DNA: TGTGCCAGCAGCCCCAAGGGCATACTAGCGGGGGAGCTGTTTTTT.